This record looks at one T cell receptor beta chain sequence and its context. Its matching antigen is unknown. The sample comes from a study of shared clonotypes between healthy human individuals. Study-wide points: Unshared clonotypes carried lower generation probabilities than those common to all four donors. Having only a few donors restricted how much genetic and exposure-history diversity was captured. Larger estimated richness was generally recorded for naive subsets relative to memory subsets.

The authors distributed each subset's genomic DNA evenly over several immunoSEQ plates. Libraries were prepared by immunoSEQ multiplex PCR; TCRdb keeps only in-frame clonotypes and omits some of them. The repertoire holds roughly 650,000 clones, with 95% to 97% as singletons. CD45RO-negative, CCR7-positively selected cells formed the naive CD8 fraction, excluding terminally differentiated effector memory CD45RA+ cells. The sequenced material came from naive CD8+ T cells sorted from blood. This TCR was recovered from a woman aged 25 to 45 in good health.

This CDR3 is CASSPSEGPYNEQFF. The CDR3 DNA sequence: TGCGCCAGCAGCCCGTCGGAGGGCCCCTACAATGAGCAGTTCTTC. The V gene is TRBV4-1, the J gene TRBJ2-1; D possibly corresponds to TRBD2 (6 bases). The V and J ends lost 4 bases and 2 bases respectively, with 12 bases between them. The CDR3 covers 15 residues. Germline values: CDR1 MGHRA, CDR2 YSYEKL.